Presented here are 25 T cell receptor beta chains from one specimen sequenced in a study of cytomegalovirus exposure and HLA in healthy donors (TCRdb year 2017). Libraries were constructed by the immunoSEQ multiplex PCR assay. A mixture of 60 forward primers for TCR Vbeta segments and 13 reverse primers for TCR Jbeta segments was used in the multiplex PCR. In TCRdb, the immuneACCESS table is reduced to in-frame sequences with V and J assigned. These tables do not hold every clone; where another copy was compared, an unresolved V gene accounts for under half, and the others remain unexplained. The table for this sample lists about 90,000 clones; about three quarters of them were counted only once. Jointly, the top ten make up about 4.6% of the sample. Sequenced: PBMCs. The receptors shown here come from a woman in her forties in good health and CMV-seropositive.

CDR3 sequence: CASTTGLAGDNEQFF. The CDR3 nucleotides read TGTGCCAGCACCACCGGACTAGCGGGAGACAATGAGCAGTTCTTC. The chain joins TRBV27 to TRBJ2-1, with 13 bases aligning to TRBD2. V trimming: 7 bases; J trimming: 5 bases; junction bases outside the gene matches: 5. Germline V CDR1 and CDR2: MNHEY, SMNVEV (reference sequence). This CDR3 spans 15 amino acids.

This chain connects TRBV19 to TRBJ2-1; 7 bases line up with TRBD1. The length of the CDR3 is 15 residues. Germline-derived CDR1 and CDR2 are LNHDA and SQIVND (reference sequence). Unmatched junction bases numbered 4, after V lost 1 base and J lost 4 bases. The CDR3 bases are TGTGCCAGTAGTATAGGGACAGGAGCATACAATGAGCAGTTCTTC. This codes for CASSIGTGAYNEQFF.

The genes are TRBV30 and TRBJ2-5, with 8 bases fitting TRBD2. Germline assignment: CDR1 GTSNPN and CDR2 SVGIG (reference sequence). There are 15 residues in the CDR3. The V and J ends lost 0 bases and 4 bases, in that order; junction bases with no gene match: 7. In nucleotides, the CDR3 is TGTGCCTGGAGTGTAATAGCGGGGATCCGAGAGACCCAGTACTTC. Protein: CAWSVIAGIRETQYF.

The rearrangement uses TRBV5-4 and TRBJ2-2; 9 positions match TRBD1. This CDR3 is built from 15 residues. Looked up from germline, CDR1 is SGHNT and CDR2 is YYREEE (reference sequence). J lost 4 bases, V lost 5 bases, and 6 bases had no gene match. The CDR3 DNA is TGTGCCAGCAGTGTCGGACAGGGGACCACCGGGGAGCTGTTTTTT. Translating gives CASSVGQGTTGELFF.

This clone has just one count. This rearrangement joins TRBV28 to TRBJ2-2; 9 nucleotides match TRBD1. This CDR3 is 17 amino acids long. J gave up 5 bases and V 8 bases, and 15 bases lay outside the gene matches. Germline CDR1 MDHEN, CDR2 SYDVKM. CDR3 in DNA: TGTGCCAGCCGGACTGGGACAGGGCGGACCAAGACCGGGGAGCTGTTTTTT. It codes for CASRTGTGRTKTGELFF. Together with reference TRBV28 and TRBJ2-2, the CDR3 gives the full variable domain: DVKVTQSSRYLVKRTGEKVFLECVQDMDHENMFWYRQDPGLGLRLIYFSYDVKMKEKGDIPEGYSVSREKKERFSLILESASTNQTSMYLCASRTGTGRTKTGELFFGEGSRLTVL.

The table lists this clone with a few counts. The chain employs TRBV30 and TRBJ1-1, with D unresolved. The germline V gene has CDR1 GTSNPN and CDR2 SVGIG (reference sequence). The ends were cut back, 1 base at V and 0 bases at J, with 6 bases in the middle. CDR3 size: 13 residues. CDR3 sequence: CAWSDRMNTEAFF. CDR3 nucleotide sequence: TGTGCCTGGAGTGACAGAATGAACACTGAAGCTTTCTTT. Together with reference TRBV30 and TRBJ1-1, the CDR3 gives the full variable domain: SQTIHQWPATLVQPVGSPLSLECTVEGTSNPNLYWYRQAAGRGLQLLFYSVGIGQISSEVPQNLSASRPQDRQFILSSKKLLLSDSGFYLCAWSDRMNTEAFFGQGTRLTVV.

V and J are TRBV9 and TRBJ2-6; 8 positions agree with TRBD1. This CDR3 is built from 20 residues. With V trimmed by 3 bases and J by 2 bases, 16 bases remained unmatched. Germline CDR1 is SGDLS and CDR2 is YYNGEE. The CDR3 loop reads CASSAPDRDSLVAGANVLTF. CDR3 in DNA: TGTGCCAGCAGCGCTCCGGACAGGGATTCTTTAGTGGCTGGGGCCAACGTCCTGACTTTC.

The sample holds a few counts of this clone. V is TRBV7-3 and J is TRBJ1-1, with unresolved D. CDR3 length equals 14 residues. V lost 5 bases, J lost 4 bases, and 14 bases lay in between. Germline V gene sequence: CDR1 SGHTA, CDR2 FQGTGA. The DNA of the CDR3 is TGTGCCAGCAGCCCCGAGGGAGGATTCACTGAAGCTTTCTTT. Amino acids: CASSPEGGFTEAFF.

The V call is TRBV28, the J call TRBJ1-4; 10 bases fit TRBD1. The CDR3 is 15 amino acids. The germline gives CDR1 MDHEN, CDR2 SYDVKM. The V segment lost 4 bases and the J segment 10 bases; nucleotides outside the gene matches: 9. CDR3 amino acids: CASSSRDRGLAKLFF. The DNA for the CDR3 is TGTGCCAGCAGTTCCAGGGACAGGGGATTGGCAAAACTGTTTTTT.

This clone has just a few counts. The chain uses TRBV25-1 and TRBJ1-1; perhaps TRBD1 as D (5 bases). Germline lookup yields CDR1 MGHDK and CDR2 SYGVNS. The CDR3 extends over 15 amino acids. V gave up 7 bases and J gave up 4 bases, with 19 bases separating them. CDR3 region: CASNGDHMGGTEAFF. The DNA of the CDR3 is TGTGCCAGCAATGGGGATCACATGGGGGGCACTGAAGCTTTCTTT.

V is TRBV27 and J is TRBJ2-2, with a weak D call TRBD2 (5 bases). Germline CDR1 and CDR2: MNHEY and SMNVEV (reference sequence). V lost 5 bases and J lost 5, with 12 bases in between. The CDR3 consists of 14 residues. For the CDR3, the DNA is TGTGCCAGCAGTCCTAGGACTGAAACCGGGGAGCTGTTTTTT. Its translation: CASSPRTETGELFF.

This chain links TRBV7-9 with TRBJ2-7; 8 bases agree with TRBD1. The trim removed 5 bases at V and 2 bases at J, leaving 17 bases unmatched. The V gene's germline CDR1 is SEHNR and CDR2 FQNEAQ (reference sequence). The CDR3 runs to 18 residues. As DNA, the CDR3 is TGTGCCAGCAGCACACTCCGGGACAGGAACCGTGACCCCTACGAGCAGTACTTC. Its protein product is CASSTLRDRNRDPYEQYF.

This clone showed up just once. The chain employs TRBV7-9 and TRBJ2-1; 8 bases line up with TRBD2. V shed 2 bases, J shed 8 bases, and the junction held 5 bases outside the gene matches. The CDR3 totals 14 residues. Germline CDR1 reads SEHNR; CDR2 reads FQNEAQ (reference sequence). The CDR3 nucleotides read TGTGCCAGCAGCTTAAGTGGACTAGCAGATGAGCAGTTCTTC. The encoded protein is CASSLSGLADEQFF.

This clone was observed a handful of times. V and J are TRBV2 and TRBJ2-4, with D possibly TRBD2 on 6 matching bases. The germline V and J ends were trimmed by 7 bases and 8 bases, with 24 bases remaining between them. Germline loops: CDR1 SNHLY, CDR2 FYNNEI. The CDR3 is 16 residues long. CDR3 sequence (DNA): TGTGCCAGCATGCAATCTACGGGAGTGGTCGTAGACATTCAGTACTTC. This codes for CASMQSTGVVVDIQYF.

CDR3 sequence reads: CASARVSGNTIYF. The DNA of the CDR3 is TGCGCCAGCGCGAGGGTCTCTGGAAACACCATATATTTT. V usage is TRBV5-1 and J usage is TRBJ1-3; no clear D gene. Germline V gene sequence: CDR1 SGHRS, CDR2 YFSETQ. Trimming left V 7 bases short and J 0 bases short, with 8 bases between. The CDR3 runs to 13 residues.

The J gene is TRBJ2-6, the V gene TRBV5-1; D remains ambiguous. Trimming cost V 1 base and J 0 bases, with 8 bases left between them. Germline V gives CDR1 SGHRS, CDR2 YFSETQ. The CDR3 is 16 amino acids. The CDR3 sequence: CASSLPSDSGANVLTF. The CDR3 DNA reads TGCGCCAGCAGCTTGCCCAGCGACTCTGGGGCCAACGTCCTGACTTTC.

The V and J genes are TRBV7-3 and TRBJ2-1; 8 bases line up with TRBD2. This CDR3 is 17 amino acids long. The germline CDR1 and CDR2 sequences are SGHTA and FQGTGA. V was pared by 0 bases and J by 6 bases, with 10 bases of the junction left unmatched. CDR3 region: CASSLTVGLANPNEQFF. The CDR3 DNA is TGTGCCAGCAGCTTAACTGTCGGACTAGCTAATCCCAATGAGCAGTTCTTC.

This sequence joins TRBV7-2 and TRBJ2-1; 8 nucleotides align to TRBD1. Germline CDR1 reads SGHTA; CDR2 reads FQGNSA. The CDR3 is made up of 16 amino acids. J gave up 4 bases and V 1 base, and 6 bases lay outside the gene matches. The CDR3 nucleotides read TGTGCCAGCAGCTTAGTAGGGGGACAGGTGTACAATGAGCAGTTCTTC. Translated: CASSLVGGQVYNEQFF.

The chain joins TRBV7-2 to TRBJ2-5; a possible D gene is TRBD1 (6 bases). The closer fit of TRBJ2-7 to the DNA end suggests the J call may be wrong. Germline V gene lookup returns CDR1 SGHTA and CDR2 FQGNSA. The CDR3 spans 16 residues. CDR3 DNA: TGTGCCAGCAGCTCACAGGACAGTCTCAGGTGGTACGAGCAGTACTTC. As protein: CASSSQDSLRWYEQYF.

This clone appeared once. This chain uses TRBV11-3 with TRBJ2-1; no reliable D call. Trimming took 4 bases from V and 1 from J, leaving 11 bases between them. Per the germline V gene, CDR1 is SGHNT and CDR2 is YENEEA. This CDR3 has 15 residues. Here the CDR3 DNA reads TGTGCCAGCAGCTCACCGCCAACATCCTACAATGAGCAGTTCTTC. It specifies CASSSPPTSYNEQFF.

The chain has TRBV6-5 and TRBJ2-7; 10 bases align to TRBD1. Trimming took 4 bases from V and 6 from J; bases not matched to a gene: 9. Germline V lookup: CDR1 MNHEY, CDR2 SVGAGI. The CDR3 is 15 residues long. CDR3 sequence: CASSSTGTGEGEQYF. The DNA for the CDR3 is TGTGCCAGCAGTTCTACCGGGACAGGGGAGGGCGAGCAGTACTTC.

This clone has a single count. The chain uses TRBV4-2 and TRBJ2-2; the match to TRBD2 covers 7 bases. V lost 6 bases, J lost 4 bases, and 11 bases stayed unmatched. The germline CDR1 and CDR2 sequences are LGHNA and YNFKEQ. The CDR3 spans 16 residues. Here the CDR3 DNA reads TGTGCCAGCAGTCCCCTACCAGCGGGACCCACCGGGGAGCTGTTTTTT. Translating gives CASSPLPAGPTGELFF.

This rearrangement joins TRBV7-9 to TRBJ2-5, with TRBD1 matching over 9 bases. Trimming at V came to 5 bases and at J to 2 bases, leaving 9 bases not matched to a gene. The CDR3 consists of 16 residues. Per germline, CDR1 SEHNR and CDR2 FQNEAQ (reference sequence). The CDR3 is CASSPSPGTGQETQYF. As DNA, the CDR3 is TGTGCCAGCAGCCCTAGCCCCGGGACAGGGCAAGAGACCCAGTACTTC.

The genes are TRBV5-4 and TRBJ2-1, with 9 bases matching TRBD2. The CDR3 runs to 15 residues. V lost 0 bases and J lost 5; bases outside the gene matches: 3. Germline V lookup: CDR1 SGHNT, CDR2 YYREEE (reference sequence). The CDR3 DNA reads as TGTGCCAGCAGCTTGGCGGTAGCGGGAGACAATGAGCAGTTCTTC. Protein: CASSLAVAGDNEQFF. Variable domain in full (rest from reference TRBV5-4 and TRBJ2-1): ETGVTQSPTHLIKTRGQQVTLRCSSQSGHNTVSWYQQALGQGPQFIFQYYREEENGRGNFPPRFSGLQFPNYSSELNVNALELDDSALYLCASSLAVAGDNEQFFGPGTRLTVL.

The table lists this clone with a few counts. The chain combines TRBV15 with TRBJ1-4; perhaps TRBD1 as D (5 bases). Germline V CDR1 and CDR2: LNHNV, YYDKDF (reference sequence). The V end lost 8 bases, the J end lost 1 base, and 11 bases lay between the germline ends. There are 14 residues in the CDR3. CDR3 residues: CATRSRETNEKLFF. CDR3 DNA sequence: TGTGCCACCCGGAGCAGGGAAACTAATGAAAAACTGTTTTTT. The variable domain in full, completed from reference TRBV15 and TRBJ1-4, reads DAMVIQNPRYQVTQFGKPVTLSCSQTLNHNVMYWYQQKSSQAPKLLFHYYDKDFNNEADTPDNFQSRRPNTSFCFLDIRSPGLGDTAMYLCATRSRETNEKLFFGSGTQLSVL.